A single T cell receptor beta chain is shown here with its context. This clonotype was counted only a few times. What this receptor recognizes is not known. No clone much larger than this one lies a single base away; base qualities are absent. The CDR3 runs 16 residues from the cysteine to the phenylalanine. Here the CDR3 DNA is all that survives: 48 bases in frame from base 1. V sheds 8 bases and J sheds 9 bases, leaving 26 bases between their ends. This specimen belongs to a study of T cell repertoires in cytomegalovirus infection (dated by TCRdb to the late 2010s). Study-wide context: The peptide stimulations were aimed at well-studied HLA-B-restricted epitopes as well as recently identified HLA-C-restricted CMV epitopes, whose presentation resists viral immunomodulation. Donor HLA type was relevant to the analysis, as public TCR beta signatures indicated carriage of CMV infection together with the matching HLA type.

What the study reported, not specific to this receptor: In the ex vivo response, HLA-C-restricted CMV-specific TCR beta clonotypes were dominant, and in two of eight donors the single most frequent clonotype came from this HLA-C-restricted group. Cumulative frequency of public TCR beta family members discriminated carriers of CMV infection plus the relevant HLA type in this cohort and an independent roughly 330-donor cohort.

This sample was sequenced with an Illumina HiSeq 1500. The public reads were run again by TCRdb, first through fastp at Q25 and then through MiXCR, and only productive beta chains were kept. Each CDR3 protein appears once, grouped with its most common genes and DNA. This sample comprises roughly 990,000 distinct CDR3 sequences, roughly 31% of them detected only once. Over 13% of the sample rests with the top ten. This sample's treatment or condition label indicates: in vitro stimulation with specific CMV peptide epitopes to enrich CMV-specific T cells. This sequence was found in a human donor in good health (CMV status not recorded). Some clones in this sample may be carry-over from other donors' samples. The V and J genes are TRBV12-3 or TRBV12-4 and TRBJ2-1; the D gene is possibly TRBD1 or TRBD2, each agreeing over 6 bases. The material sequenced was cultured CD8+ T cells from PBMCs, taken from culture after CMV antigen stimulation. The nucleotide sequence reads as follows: TGTGCCAGCCGTCCCGCAAACAGGGCTCCGGAGGGTGAGCAGTTCTTC. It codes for CASRPANRAPEGEQFF.